This T cell receptor (beta chain) emerged from a study of shared clonotypes between healthy human individuals. The test was conducted at deep level. The method was immunoSEQ multiplex PCR; TCRdb's version includes in-frame clones alone and lacks a portion of them. The sample lists more than 2 million clones, approximately 92% seen once, with less than 2% in the top ten. Concerning this clone itself: Distinct nucleotide sequences in the sample also encode this CDR3.

CD45RO-negative, CCR7-selected cells formed the naive CD8 fraction, which excluded terminally differentiated effector memory CD45RA+ cells. CDR1 is SGDLS and CDR2 is YYNGEE in the germline V gene. The CDR3 covers 13 residues. V lost 2 bases and J lost 6; bases outside the gene matches: 5. The chain joins TRBV9 to TRBJ2-7, with 7 bases fitting TRBD1. The sample taken for sequencing was naive CD8+ T cells from PBMCs. This clonotype was obtained from a man aged 18 to 30 in good health. Some clones in this sample may be carry-over from other donors' samples. CDR3: CASSVTGESEQYF. Written as DNA, the CDR3 is TGTGCCAGCAGCGTTACAGGGGAGAGCGAGCAGTACTTC.